This T cell receptor (beta chain) was identified in a study of cytomegalovirus exposure and HLA in healthy donors. Only in-frame clones appear in the TCRdb table, and some are missing; sequencing was by immunoSEQ multiplex PCR. This sample has fewer than 350,000 clones, with approximately 90% found just once. Germline lookup yields CDR1 SGHVS and CDR2 FQNEAQ. Germline trimming cut 5 bases from V and 9 bases from J; bases unmatched to any gene: 10. CDR3 size: 14 residues. The donors were members of the validation cohort, which comprised 120 subjects and was separate from the first cohort of 600 to 800 subjects. Study-level points and caveats: Overall, approximately 150 TCR beta chains were annotated as cytomegalovirus-associated. It was reported that the classifier diagnosed cytomegalovirus status with high specificity and sensitivity in both the original and validation cohorts.

Concerning this clone itself: The antigen remains undetermined.

Sequences were obtained from PBMCs. This sequence was found in a woman under 30 in good health and CMV-seronegative. The chain is built from TRBV7-8 and TRBJ2-1; 7 nucleotides align to TRBD1. The CDR3 DNA sequence: TGTGCCAGCAGCCGCAGGGGGTTAGTTGTTGAGCAGTTCTTC. This sequence encodes CASSRRGLVVEQFF.